This is a list of T cell receptor beta chains from one sample in a study of blood T cell repertoires in COVID-19. Method: immunoSEQ multiplex PCR; TCRdb's copy keeps in-frame clones and lacks some. This sample has around 230,000 clones, with about 90% found just once. The material sequenced was PBMCs or T cells enriched from blood (not recorded which). Receptors originate from a woman between 40 and 55 years old with acute COVID-19. The CDR3 runs from the conserved cysteine through the conserved F or W. D genes are given only for firm matches. Size is omitted from some rows. Given values are once, few, many or a class for expanded clones.

TRBV19,NA,NA,TRBJ1-5,TGTGCCAGTAGTATAGAGCCAGGGGTGAATCAGCCCCAGCATTTT,CASSIEPGVNQPQHF
TRBV5-4,NA,NA,TRBJ1-2,TGTGCCAGCAGCTTGGGAGCCTCTCTCCTTTATGGCTACACCTTC,CASSLGASLLYGYTF
TRBV3-1/TRBV3-2,NA,NA,TRBJ2-5,TGTGCCAGCATCCCCCAAGGGGGAGAGACCCAGTACTTC,CASIPQGGETQYF
TRBV11-3,TRBD2,NA,TRBJ2-7,TGTGCCAGCAGCTTGGGCGCGGGAGAACACGAGCAGTACTTC,CASSLGAGEHEQYF
TRBV11-3,NA,once,TRBJ2-7,TGTGCCAGCAGCTTAGGAGATAGCTCCTACGAGCAGTACTTC,CASSLGDSSYEQYF
TRBV2,NA,NA,TRBJ1-5,TGTGCCAGCAGTGAAGGGTCGGGAAATCAGCCCCAGCATTTT,CASSEGSGNQPQHF
TRBV14,NA,NA,TRBJ1-3,TGTGCCAGCAGCCTAAGGACAGCCTCTGGAAACACCATATATTTT,CASSLRTASGNTIYF
TRBV19,NA,once,TRBJ1-1,TGTGCCAGTAGTATTGGCCTGACAACAGGGAACACTGAAGCTTTCTTT,CASSIGLTTGNTEAFF
TRBV19,NA,NA,TRBJ2-7,TGTGCCAGTAGTATTGAGACAGGCCACTCCGAGCAGTACTTC,CASSIETGHSEQYF
TRBV11-3,NA,NA,TRBJ2-5,TGTGCCAGCAGCTTACGGGTCGGGCGGCACAGGGAGACCCAGTACTTC,CASSLRVGRHRETQYF
TRBV21-1,NA,NA,TRBJ2-5,TGTGCCAGCAGCAAAGAACCTAGCGGAGATCAAGAGACCCAGTACTTC,CASSKEPSGDQETQYF
TRBV19,TRBD1,NA,TRBJ2-5,TGTGCCAGTAGTATAAGGGGTGGACAGGGTTTAGGGGAGACCCAGTACTTC,CASSIRGGQGLGETQYF
TRBV19,NA,NA,TRBJ1-2,TGTGCCAGTAGTATGCGCGGCCTTAACTATGGCTACACCTTC,CASSMRGLNYGYTF
TRBV13,NA,NA,TRBJ2-1,TGTGCCAGCAGCCGCCTCCGGGTGGATGAGCAGTTCTTC,CASSRLRVDEQFF
TRBV18,NA,NA,TRBJ1-1,TGTGCCAGCTCACCGGGACTTTGGAACACTGAAGCTTTCTTT,CASSPGLWNTEAFF
TRBV11-3,TRBD1,NA,TRBJ1-6,TGTGCCAGCAGCTTAGGAGACAGGGGGCGCTTCGCACCCCTCCACTTT,CASSLGDRGRFAPLHF
TRBV6-1,NA,NA,TRBJ1-6,TGTGCCAGCAGTGAACAGAGGATTAATTCACCCCTCCACTTT,CASSEQRINSPLHF
TRBV7-3,NA,NA,TRBJ1-1,TGTGCCAGCAGCCGCGAGCCGTACACTGAAGCTTTCTTT,CASSREPYTEAFF
TRBV30,NA,NA,TRBJ1-2,TGTGCCTCCCTGAACTATGGCTACACCTTC,CASLNYGYTF
TRBV24-1,NA,NA,TRBJ2-7,TGTGCCACCAGTGGGAGGGACTTAAGCTACGAGCAGTACTTC,CATSGRDLSYEQYF
TRBV4-2,TRBD2,NA,TRBJ2-7,TGTGCCAGCAGCCAAGAGCTAGCGGGCTTCAGCTCCTACGAGCAGTACTTC,CASSQELAGFSSYEQYF
TRBV5-1,TRBD1,few,TRBJ2-7,TGCGCCAGCAGCTTGATGGCAGGGGGCTTCTCCTACGAGCAGTACTTC,CASSLMAGGFSYEQYF
TRBV24-1,NA,NA,TRBJ2-7,TGTGCCACCAGTGACCCCCTTAGCGGATACGAGCAGTACTTC,CATSDPLSGYEQYF
TRBV4-1,TRBD2,NA,TRBJ2-4,TGCGCCAGCAGCCAAGATCCGGCTAGCGGGAGGGTCGTCCTAGCCAAAAACATTCAGTACTTC,CASSQDPASGRVVLAKNIQYF
TRBV10-3,TRBD1,NA,TRBJ1-2,TGTGCCATCAGTGGACAGGGGAGTAACTATGGCTACACCTTC,CAISGQGSNYGYTF
TRBV5-6,TRBD2,NA,TRBJ2-7,TGTGCCAGCAGCAAAGGACTAGCGGGAGAGTTCTTC,CASSKGLAGEFF
TRBV4-1,NA,NA,TRBJ2-2,TGCGCCAGCAGCCAAGATAGCAGGGGTATCGGGGAGCTGTTTTTT,CASSQDSRGIGELFF
TRBV11-3,NA,NA,TRBJ1-1,TGTGCCAGCAGCTTAGAACAGAACACTGAAGCTTTCTTT,CASSLEQNTEAFF
TRBV19,NA,NA,TRBJ1-6,TGTGCCAGTACCCAAGACAGGTTGACAAATTCACCCCTCCACTTT,CASTQDRLTNSPLHF
TRBV5-4,TRBD2,NA,TRBJ2-1,TGTGCCAGCAGGACTAGCGGGAGAAACTACAATGAGCAGTTCTTC,CASRTSGRNYNEQFF
TRBV30,NA,many,TRBJ1-6,TGTGCCTGGAGTTATGCGGGGACCTATAATTCACCCCTCCACTTT,CAWSYAGTYNSPLHF
TRBV7-6,NA,NA,TRBJ1-3,TGTGCCAGCAGCTCTAACCCTTCCCAACCTGGAAACACCATATATTTT,CASSSNPSQPGNTIYF
TRBV18,NA,NA,TRBJ2-2,TGTGCCAGCTCCCCCAAGGCGGGCGGGCCGAACACCGGGGAGCTGTTTTTT,CASSPKAGGPNTGELFF
TRBV5-1,NA,NA,TRBJ2-1,TGCGCCAGCAGCTTTAGCGGACCCTACAATGAGCAGTTCTTC,CASSFSGPYNEQFF
TRBV20-1,NA,NA,TRBJ1-2,TGCAGTGCTAGTATAGGGGACTATGGCTACACCTTC,CSASIGDYGYTF
TRBV3-1/TRBV3-2,TRBD2,NA,TRBJ2-5,TGTGCCAGCAGACATAGCGGGAGGTTCGAGACCCAGTACTTC,CASRHSGRFETQYF
TRBV29-1,NA,NA,TRBJ2-5,TGCAGCGCTCGACTAGGAGGGGAAGAGACCCAGTACTTC,CSARLGGEETQYF
TRBV2,TRBD2,NA,TRBJ2-5,TGTGCCAGCAACCTAGCGGGAGGCCAAGAGACCCAGTACTTC,CASNLAGGQETQYF
TRBV27,TRBD1,NA,TRBJ1-2,TGTGCCAGCAGTTTAGGGACAGCAACTAACTATGGCTACACCTTC,CASSLGTATNYGYTF
TRBV19,TRBD1,NA,TRBJ1-5,TGTGCCAGTAGCCCTGGATCGGGACAGGGTGGGCATGGCAATCAGCCCCAGCATTTT,CASSPGSGQGGHGNQPQHF
TRBV27,NA,NA,TRBJ1-5,TGTGCCAGCAGCCCCCTAGGAGGGACTCTACGGCCCCAGCATTTT,CASSPLGGTLRPQHF
TRBV24-1,NA,NA,TRBJ2-1,TGTGCCACCAGTGGAAGGGGGGGGAGAAAGTTCTTC,CATSGRGGRKFF
TRBV7-2,NA,NA,TRBJ2-3,TGTGCCAGCAGCTTAGTTTTTGGAACGGGACAAGTCACAGATACGCAGTATTTT,CASSLVFGTGQVTDTQYF
TRBV28,TRBD1,NA,TRBJ1-4,TGTGCCAGCAGTTCCATCCGACAGGGGGATGAAAAACTGTTTTTT,CASSSIRQGDEKLFF
TRBV9,NA,NA,TRBJ2-3,TGTGCCAGCAGCGTAGGGGGGGGCCTCACAGATACGCAGTATTTT,CASSVGGGLTDTQYF
TRBV14,TRBD2,few,TRBJ2-1,TGTGCCAGCAGCCAAACTAGCGGGTCCTACAATGAGCAGTTCTTC,CASSQTSGSYNEQFF
TRBV11-3,TRBD2,NA,TRBJ2-2,TGTGCCAGCAGCTTAGGAAGGACTAGCGGGAGGGTGAACACCGGGGAGCTGTTTTTT,CASSLGRTSGRVNTGELFF
TRBV2,NA,NA,TRBJ2-7,TGTGCCACCTCAGGGGAAGTCGTCTACGAGCAGTACTTC,CATSGEVVYEQYF
TRBV2,TRBD2,NA,TRBJ2-7,TGTGCCCGGAGACTAGCGGGATCCTACGAGCAGTACTTC,CARRLAGSYEQYF
TRBV11-3,NA,NA,TRBJ1-1,TGTGCCAGCAGCCCCGGGACACCCTACTCTGGGACTGAAGCTTTCTTT,CASSPGTPYSGTEAFF
TRBV28,NA,NA,TRBJ2-1,TGTGCCAGCAGTTACGACGGGACTTACAATGAGCAGTTCTTC,CASSYDGTYNEQFF